Here is one T cell receptor (beta chain) with its context. The antigen remains undetermined. The record originates from a study of cytomegalovirus exposure and HLA in healthy donors. The CDR3 is made up of 16 amino acids. Deletions cut 4 bases from V and 5 bases from J, with 17 bases between. Germline CDR1 and CDR2: KGHSH and LQKENI. Each of the donors was a healthy bone marrow donor. It was with 60 Vbeta and 13 Jbeta primers that the PCR ran. Sequencing used immunoSEQ multiplex PCR; TCRdb keeps in-frame clones, though not all of them. The sample has 55,000 or so clones. Findings and limits, study-wide: In a later analysis, HLA-associated beta chains showed higher expansion and lower generation probabilities than comparable chains.

The chain links TRBV18 to TRBJ1-4, with D possibly matching TRBD1 (5 bases). This clonotype was obtained from a woman aged 25 to 39 in good health and CMV-seropositive. Sequenced material: PBMCs. The CDR3 loop reads CASSLVIGAQNEKLFF. The CDR3 DNA is TGTGCCAGCTCACTTGTAATAGGGGCCCAAAATGAAAAACTGTTTTTT.